This paragraph covers one T cell receptor beta chain sequence. This entry belongs to a study of blood T cell repertoires in COVID-19. Overall study context: Sites in the United States, Italy and Spain provided acute and convalescent COVID-19 samples. Sample material is recorded as cDNA or gDNA derived from T cells, B-cell-depleted T cells, or PBMCs.

Germline CDR1 and CDR2: WSHSY and SAAADI. This CDR3 is built from 14 residues. Trimming shortened V by 2 bases and J by 6 bases, and 13 bases separated the two germline ends. Using immunoSEQ multiplex PCR, the repertoire was profiled, and TCRdb retains in-frame clones only, with some absent. Of fewer than 300,000 clones listed, more than 70% are singletons. V and J are TRBV10-2 and TRBJ1-2, with unresolved D. The sample was peripheral blood. This receptor was identified in a woman in her late teens or twenties with acute or convalescent COVID-19. CDR3 residues: CASSEVQEADGYTF. CDR3 coding DNA: TGCGCCAGCAGTGAGGTACAAGAAGCGGATGGCTACACCTTC.